This T cell receptor (beta chain) was identified during a study of blood T cell repertoires in COVID-19 (dated by TCRdb to 2018 to 2020). With respect to the entire study: Collaborator samples came from the United States, Italy and Spain and covered acute and convalescent phases of COVID-19. The repertoires were released in a freely available public database meant as a resource for research on the immune response to SARS-CoV-2. Nearly every sample came with metadata listing a de-identified subject ID, COVID-19 status, age in years and sex. The prospective study material was composed of cDNA or gDNA derived from T cells, B-cell-depleted T cells, or PBMCs. HLA class I and class II types, where available, came from metadata supplied by the sample provider rather than from assay-based typing. Subjects who had been exposed to COVID-19, were actively infected with it, or had recovered from it provided the deeply sampled blood TCRbeta repertoires that made up the dataset. The samples were drawn from two sources: the first 160 participants of the ongoing ImmuneRACE study, and 950 to 1,500 subjects contributed by 6 global collaborators.

From the germline V gene (reference sequence), CDR1 is MNHEY and CDR2 is SMNVEV. Germline trimming: 2 bases from V, 2 bases from J; junction bases outside gene matches: 6. Reading from cysteine to phenylalanine, the CDR3 counts 16 amino acids. CDR3 DNA only is kept here, 48 bases in frame from base 1. One collaborating source in Seattle enrolled patients during active infection and followed them longitudinally through the course of disease. The collaborating institutions used their own protocols to collect whole blood in K2EDTA tubes. For TCRbeta analysis, collaborator samples were shipped as frozen whole blood, as isolated PBMCs, or as DNA extracted from either sample type. This clone was detected only once. Its recognized antigen is unknown. The record has no base qualities; no much larger clone is one base away. Findings and caveats that apply to the study as a whole: How much clinical and demographic metadata was included differed by source and by participant, and the metadata was provided uncurated.

The immunoSEQ Assay, a bias-controlled multiplex PCR, was used to amplify TCRbeta CDR3 regions from genomic DNA. Per the original workflow: Within the assay, amplification of reference gene primers was used to estimate how many nucleated cells each sample contained. To quantify the absolute abundance of each unique TCRbeta CDR3 rearrangement, sequence reads were collapsed and filtered. Productive Simpson clonality was computed per sample as the square root of Simpson's diversity index over productive rearrangements. TCRdb provides this immuneACCESS table in a form limited to in-frame rearrangements. Some clones are lacking; in checked studies, under half of them reflect an unresolved V gene, and why the rest are absent is not known. D and trimming come from the DNA, and the V and J calls and clone size come from that table. The sample table shows about 71,000 clones, and 83% are seen once. The ten largest clones take up approximately 7% of the sample.

The chain is made from TRBV27 and TRBJ2-1; the central 7 bases match TRBD2. This TCR derives from a man under 40 with COVID-19, enrolled during active disease. Sequencing input: peripheral blood. The CDR3 here reads CASSLTAGVAYNEQFF. The nucleotides are TGTGCCAGCAGTTTAACGGCGGGAGTAGCCTACAATGAGCAGTTCTTC.